This TCR delta chain is from a study of gamma-delta T cells after stem cell transplantation. TCRdb made new clone calls on the RT-PCR reads using CATT. This table has 2,500 to 3,500 delta-chain clones, roughly 9% appearing once. Comment on this clone: A far larger clone is one base from this, pointing to a likely read error. The same CDR3 also results from other DNA sequences found in this sample.

The sequenced sample was gamma-delta T cells. This receptor was obtained from a human donor. It is not recorded whose cells these are; they may come from a transplant donor.

The CDR3 region is CACDSVGANFDKLIF. CDR3 bases: TGTGCCTGTGACAGCGTGGGCGCTAACTTCGATAAACTCATCTTT. The chain uses TRDV2 and TRDJ1; D remains ambiguous. Germline V gene sequence: CDR1 GEAIGNYY, CDR2 EKD. The V and J ends lost 2 bases and 4 bases respectively, with 16 bases between them. There are 15 residues in the CDR3.